A single sample is the source of the 7 T cell receptor beta chains below, sequenced in a study of TIL therapy for anti-PD-1-resistant metastatic lung cancer. This was the immunoSEQ v3 assay. TCRdb's copy holds only in-frame clones and misses some; the assay was immunoSEQ multiplex PCR. This table holds over 25,000 clones, roughly two thirds found once. Indicated time point: pre-treatment sample, taken before nivolumab and TIL therapy. Most excised metastases sampled were pleural nodules or supraclavicular lymph nodes. Sequenced here: tumor tissue, sampled at baseline. The receptors shown here come from a person aged 25 to 80 with non-small cell lung cancer.

The chain joins TRBV5-1 to TRBJ2-5, with D possibly matching TRBD2 (6 bases). Germline loops: CDR1 SGHRS, CDR2 YFSETQ. The CDR3 spans 15 residues. The V and J ends lost 3 bases and 5 bases respectively, with 17 bases between them. Here the CDR3 reads CASSSRDSSRETQYF. The CDR3 DNA follows: TGCGCCAGCAGCTCCCGGGACTCCTCGAGGGAGACCCAGTACTTC.

Only a few counts were recorded for this clone. The chain recombines TRBV4-1 with TRBJ1-1; TRBD1 matches at 7 bases. V was pared by 3 bases and J by 0 bases, with 7 bases of the junction left unmatched. The CDR3 consists of 16 residues. CDR1 is MGHRA and CDR2 is YSYEKL in the germline V gene. The CDR3 here is CASSHPQGQLNTEAFF. DNA of the CDR3: TGCGCCAGCAGCCATCCCCAGGGACAGCTGAACACTGAAGCTTTCTTT.

J is TRBJ1-3 and V is TRBV11-3; D unresolved. The CDR3 is 14 residues long. The V end lost 5 bases, the J end lost 8 bases, and 16 bases lay between the germline ends. Germline CDR1 SGHNT, CDR2 YENEEA. The CDR3 is CASSPGRSSDTIYF. In nucleotides, the CDR3 is TGTGCCAGCAGCCCCGGTAGATCATCGGACACCATATATTTT.

The chain couples TRBV6-1 to TRBJ2-7; no clear D. CDR1 and CDR2 from the germline V gene are MNHNS and SASEGT. Trimming stripped 6 bases from V and 2 bases from J, with 11 bases between. The CDR3 sequence is 13 residues long. The CDR3 region has the DNA TGTGCCAGCAGACCGGGCCGAGCCTACGAGCAGTACTTC. Amino acid sequence: CASRPGRAYEQYF.

The rearrangement links TRBV27 to TRBJ1-5, with D maybe TRBD1 (5 bases). The germline CDR1 and CDR2 sequences are MNHEY and SMNVEV (reference sequence). The CDR3 runs 13 residues. V was trimmed by 2 bases and J by 9 bases, leaving 11 bases between them. The CDR3 DNA is TGTGCCAGCAGTTTAAGGGAGAGGGGGCCCCAGCATTTT. Protein sequence: CASSLRERGPQHF.

V and J are TRBV9 and TRBJ2-7; D possibly uses TRBD1 or TRBD2 (6 bases each). Trimming removed 1 base from V and 3 bases from J, with 14 bases in between. In germline, CDR1 is SGDLS, CDR2 YYNGEE. This CDR3 is built from 15 residues. The CDR3 is CASSVRGANYYEQYF. CDR3 in DNA: TGTGCCAGCAGCGTAAGGGGGGCTAATTACTACGAGCAGTACTTC.

V gene TRBV7-8 combines with J gene TRBJ2-7, with TRBD2 identical over 9 bases. CDR3 length: 14 residues. The V gene's germline CDR1 is SGHVS and CDR2 FQNEAQ. The trim removed 6 bases at V and 3 bases at J, leaving 6 bases unmatched. The CDR3 region is CASSLRGGVYEQYF. The CDR3 nucleotides read TGTGCCAGCAGTCTGCGGGGGGGCGTCTACGAGCAGTACTTC.